This T cell receptor beta chain was sequenced during a study of T cell clones after liver transplantation. Germline loops: CDR1 MNHEY, CDR2 SMNVEV (reference sequence). J lost 5 bases, V lost 4 bases, and 3 bases had no gene match. This CDR3 has 13 residues. Data came from immunoSEQ multiplex PCR; TCRdb stores just in-frame clones and leaves some out. The sample consists of some 80,000 clones, over 80% of them appearing once. The specimen comprised CD4+ T cells from blood, sampled about 46 months after liver transplant. The rearrangement links TRBV27 to TRBJ2-3, with 7 bases lining up with TRBD2. This receptor was identified in a human patient who received a liver transplant. The graft donor may be the source of some T cells. In DNA form, the CDR3 reads TGTGCCAGCAGTTATAAGCGGGGAGATACGCAGTATTTT. It specifies CASSYKRGDTQYF.